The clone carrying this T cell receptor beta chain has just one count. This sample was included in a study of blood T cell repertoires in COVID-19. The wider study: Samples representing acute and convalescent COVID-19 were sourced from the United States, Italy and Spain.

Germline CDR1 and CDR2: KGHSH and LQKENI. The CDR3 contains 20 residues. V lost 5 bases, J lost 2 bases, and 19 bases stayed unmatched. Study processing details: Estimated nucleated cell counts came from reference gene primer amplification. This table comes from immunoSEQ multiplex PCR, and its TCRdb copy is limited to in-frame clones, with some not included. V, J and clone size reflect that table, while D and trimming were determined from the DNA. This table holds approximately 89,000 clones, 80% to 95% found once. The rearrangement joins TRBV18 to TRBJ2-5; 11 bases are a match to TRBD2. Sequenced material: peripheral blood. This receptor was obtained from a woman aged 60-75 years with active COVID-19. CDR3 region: CASSTTGPGRLAGPQETQYF. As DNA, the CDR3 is TGTGCCAGCTCAACCACCGGACCGGGCAGACTAGCGGGACCGCAAGAGACCCAGTACTTC.